One and the same sample provided the 12 T cell receptor beta chains below, sequenced in a study of blood T cells in healthy people across ages. A second 7 to 11 cycle PCR used barcoded and J-beta primers. TCRdb processed the 5' RACE reads anew with MiXCR; each CDR3 protein has one entry. Of about 1.1 million distinct CDR3 sequences in the sample, roughly two fifths were seen once. Material: blood. The source of these receptors is a man younger than 35 in good health.

V gene TRBV5-1 combines with J gene TRBJ2-7; maybe TRBD1 (5 bases). CDR3 length: 16 amino acids. Trimming stripped 1 base from V and 7 bases from J, with 21 bases between. The germline CDR1 and CDR2 sequences are SGHRS and YFSETQ. In DNA form, the CDR3 reads TGCGCCAGCAGCTTGCGGCAGGGATGGACACACAATGAGCAGTACTTC. It is translated as CASSLRQGWTHNEQYF.

This clonotype showed up just a few times. V gene TRBV20-1 combines with J gene TRBJ2-1, with TRBD2 as a possible D gene (6 bases). The CDR3 is 14 amino acids. Trimming pared 6 bases from V and 5 bases from J, leaving 17 bases between. The V gene's germline CDR1 is DFQATT and CDR2 SNEGSKA (reference sequence). The CDR3 nucleotides read TGCAGTGCCCCAGCGGGTACCAGTGACAATGAGCAGTTCTTC. Translating it yields CSAPAGTSDNEQFF.

The genes are TRBV7-2 and TRBJ2-3; possibly TRBD1 for D (6 bases). The CDR3 is 12 amino acids. Germline CDR1 SGHTA, CDR2 FQGNSA. V lost 8 bases, J lost 13 bases, and 19 bases lay in between. CDR3 DNA sequence: TGTGCCAGCCGTCGGGACACGAACTATGAGTATTTT. Its translation: CASRRDTNYEYF.

This clonotype appeared a few times. J is TRBJ1-2 and V is TRBV6-2 or TRBV6-3; the D is unclear. There are 16 residues in the CDR3. Germline-derived CDR1 and CDR2 are MNHEY and SVGEGT. The V and J ends lost 0 bases and 6 bases respectively, with 17 bases between them. The CDR3, as DNA: TGTGCCAGCAGTTACTCTACTCCCCCCGGGGAACATGGCTACACCTTC. Encoded protein: CASSYSTPPGEHGYTF.

This clonotype showed up just a few times. V gene TRBV28 combines with J gene TRBJ2-5; D assignment may be TRBD1 or TRBD2 (5 bases each). The CDR3 length is 15 residues. With 3 bases removed from V and 4 bases from J, the gap between germline ends came to 15 bases. The germline V gene encodes CDR1 MDHEN and CDR2 SYDVKM. This CDR3 reads CASSFTGAGGETQYF. In DNA, the CDR3 is TGTGCCAGCAGTTTTACCGGGGCCGGCGGAGAGACCCAGTACTTC.

Worth noting for this clonotype: Mismatch with germline at one junction end may stem from a read error. The V call is TRBV2, the J call TRBJ1-1; D is unresolved. CDR3 length: 14 amino acids. Germline CDR1 SNHLY, CDR2 FYNNEI. The CDR3 nucleotides read TGTGTCAGCAGTGAAGAGTCAGCAAGCACTGAAGCTTTCTTT. Its translation: CVSSEESASTEAFF.

The chain has TRBV2 and TRBJ2-3; a weak D match, TRBD2 (5 bases). The V end was cut by 6 bases, the J end by 3 bases, with 13 bases between. The CDR3 loop spans 14 amino acids. CDR1 and CDR2 from the germline V gene are SNHLY and FYNNEI. The CDR3 DNA sequence: TGTGCCAGCAGGACCCCGGGGTCAACAGATACGCAGTATTTT. It is translated as CASRTPGSTDTQYF. Based on the CDR3 plus reference TRBV2 and TRBJ2-3, the full variable domain is EPEVTQTPSHQVTQMGQEVILRCVPISNHLYFYWYRQILGQKVEFLVSFYNNEISEKSEIFDDQFSVERPDGSNFTLKIRSTKLEDSAMYFCASRTPGSTDTQYFGPGTRLTVL.

V is TRBV6-2 or TRBV6-3 and J is TRBJ2-7; TRBD2 aligns across 7 bases. The CDR3 runs to 15 residues. After removal of 6 bases from V and 10 bases from J, the junction contained 18 bases not matched to a gene. Germline loops: CDR1 MNHEY, CDR2 SVGEGT. CDR3 bases: TGTGCCAGCAGCCGTAAGCGGGACCTACAAGGAGCCCAGTACTTC. Its protein is CASSRKRDLQGAQYF.

The chain couples TRBV9 to TRBJ2-3, with D possibly matching TRBD1 (5 bases). The germline CDR1 and CDR2 sequences are SGDLS and YYNGEE. The CDR3 loop spans 16 amino acids. Trimming pared 4 bases from V and 0 bases from J, leaving 15 bases between. The CDR3 bases are TGTGCCAGCAGCATAGAACGGACATCTAGCACAGATACGCAGTATTTT. This sequence encodes CASSIERTSSTDTQYF.

CDR3 in amino acids: CASSVVGVDTEAFF. As DNA, the CDR3 is TGTGCCAGCAGCGTAGTAGGTGTTGACACTGAAGCTTTCTTT. The chain carries TRBV9 and TRBJ1-1, with D unclear. The CDR3 totals 14 residues. Germline CDR1 SGDLS, CDR2 YYNGEE. V dropped 0 bases and J dropped 3 bases, with 9 bases sitting between them.

The rearrangement links TRBV2 to TRBJ1-2; D perhaps matches TRBD1 (5 bases). This CDR3 has 16 residues. V was pared by 7 bases and J by 7 bases, with 25 bases between. Germline CDR1 is SNHLY and CDR2 is FYNNEI. CDR3 bases: TGTGCCAGCATTGAGACGGGGCAGAGTCTTCGTAGTGGCTACACCTTC. Amino acid sequence: CASIETGQSLRSGYTF.

The CDR3 is CASSKPGGSSTDTQYF. CDR3 DNA sequence: TGCGCCAGCAGCAAACCAGGGGGATCCAGCACAGATACGCAGTATTTT. The rearrangement links TRBV5-1 to TRBJ2-3; 7 bases are shared with TRBD1. The CDR3 runs to 16 residues. CDR1 SGHRS and CDR2 YFSETQ come from the germline V gene. Unmatched junction bases numbered 8, after V lost 4 bases and J lost 0 bases.